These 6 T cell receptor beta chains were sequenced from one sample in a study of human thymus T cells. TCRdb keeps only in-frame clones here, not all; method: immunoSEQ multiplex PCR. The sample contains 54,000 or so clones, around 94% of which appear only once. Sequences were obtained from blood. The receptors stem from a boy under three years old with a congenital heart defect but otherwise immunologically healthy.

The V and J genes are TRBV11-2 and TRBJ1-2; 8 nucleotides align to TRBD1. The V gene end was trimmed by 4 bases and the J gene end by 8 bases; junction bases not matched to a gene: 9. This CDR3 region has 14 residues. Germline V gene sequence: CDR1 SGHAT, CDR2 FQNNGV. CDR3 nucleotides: TGTGCCAGCAGCTCTCTAAGACAGGGGAAGGGCTACACCTTC. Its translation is CASSSLRQGKGYTF.

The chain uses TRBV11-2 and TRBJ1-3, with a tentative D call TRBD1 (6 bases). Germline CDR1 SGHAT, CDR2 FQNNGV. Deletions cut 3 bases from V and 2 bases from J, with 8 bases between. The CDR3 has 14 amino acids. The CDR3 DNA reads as TGTGCCAGCAGCTTGAGGGGGGCTGGAAACACCATATATTTT. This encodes CASSLRGAGNTIYF. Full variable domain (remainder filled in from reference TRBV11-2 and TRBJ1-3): EAGVAQSPRYKIIEKRQSVAFWCNPISGHATLYWYQQILGQGPKLLIQFQNNGVVDDSQLPKDRFSAERLKGVDSTLKIQPAKLEDSAVYLCASSLRGAGNTIYFGEGSWLTVV.

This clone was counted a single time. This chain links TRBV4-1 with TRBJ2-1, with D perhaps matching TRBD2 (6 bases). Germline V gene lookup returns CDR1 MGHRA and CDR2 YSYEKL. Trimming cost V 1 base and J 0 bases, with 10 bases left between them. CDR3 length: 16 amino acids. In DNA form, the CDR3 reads TGCGCCAGCAGCCAAGTTGGGGGGAGCTCCTACAATGAGCAGTTCTTC. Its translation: CASSQVGGSSYNEQFF.

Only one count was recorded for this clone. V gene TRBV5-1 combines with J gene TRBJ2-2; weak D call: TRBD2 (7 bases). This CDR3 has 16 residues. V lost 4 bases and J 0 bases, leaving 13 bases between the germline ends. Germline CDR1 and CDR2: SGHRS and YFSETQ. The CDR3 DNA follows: TGCGCCAGCAGCCGGGGGGACACCTCGAACACCGGGGAGCTGTTTTTT. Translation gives CASSRGDTSNTGELFF. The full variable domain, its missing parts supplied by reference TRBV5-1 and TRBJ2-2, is KAGVTQTPRYLIKTRGQQVTLSCSPISGHRSVSWYQQTPGQGLQFLFEYFSETQRNKGNFPGRFSGRQFSNSRSEMNVSTLELGDSALYLCASSRGDTSNTGELFFGEGSRLTVL.

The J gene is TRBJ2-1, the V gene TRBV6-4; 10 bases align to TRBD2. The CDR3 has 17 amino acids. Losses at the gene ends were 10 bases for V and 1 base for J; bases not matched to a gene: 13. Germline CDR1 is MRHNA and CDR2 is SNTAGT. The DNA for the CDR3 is TGTGCCACCTATACTAGCGGGGCACCCCAGTCCTACAATGAGCAGTTCTTC. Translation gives CATYTSGAPQSYNEQFF.

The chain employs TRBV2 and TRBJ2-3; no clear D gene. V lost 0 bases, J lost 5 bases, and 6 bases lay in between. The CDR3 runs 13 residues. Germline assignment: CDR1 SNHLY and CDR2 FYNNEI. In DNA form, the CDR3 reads TGTGCCAGCAGTGAAGCGAAAAAAGATACGCAGTATTTT. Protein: CASSEAKKDTQYF.